This T cell receptor beta chain was documented in a study of blood T cell repertoires in COVID-19 (dated by TCRdb to the early 2020s). The study in broad terms: Samples from collaborators originated in the United States, Italy and Spain and spanned both the acute and convalescent phases of COVID-19. The prospective study material was composed of cDNA or gDNA derived from T cells, B-cell-depleted T cells, or PBMCs. Deeply sampled blood TCRbeta repertoires from subjects exposed to, actively infected with, or recovered from COVID-19 were included in the dataset. The repertoires were made available in a free public database intended to serve as a resource for research on the immune response to SARS-CoV-2. Samples were obtained from the ongoing ImmuneRACE study (first 160 participants) and from over a thousand subjects provided by 6 global collaborators. A de-identified subject ID, COVID-19 status, age in years and sex were almost always included in the sample metadata. HLA class I and class II types, where available, came from metadata supplied by the sample provider rather than from assay-based typing. General study outcomes and caveats: The amount of clinical and demographic metadata varied by source and participant and was provided uncurated.

TCRbeta CDR3 regions were amplified from genomic DNA by means of the immunoSEQ Assay, a bias-controlled multiplex PCR. In the source study's methods: The number of nucleated cells in each sample was estimated from the amplification of reference gene primers within the assay. To quantify the absolute abundance of each unique TCRbeta CDR3 rearrangement, sequence reads were collapsed and filtered. For each sample, productive Simpson clonality was calculated by taking the square root of Simpson's diversity index across productive rearrangements. TCRdb mirrors the immuneACCESS table, restricted to in-frame sequences. Some clones are absent from its copies; in checked studies, under half trace to an unresolved V gene, and the reason for the others is unknown. V, J and clone size derive from that table, while D and trimming were established from the DNA sequence. The sample data list under 45,000 clones, and about 87% of these were observed just once. 10% of the sample goes to the ten largest clones.

Whole blood was collected in K2EDTA tubes by collaborating institutions according to the institutions' own protocols. For TCRbeta analysis, collaborators shipped samples as frozen whole blood, isolated PBMCs, or DNA extracted from either of those sample types. A few counts support this clone. Its antigen remains unidentified. The input lacks base qualities; no much larger clone sits a single base away. In the germline V gene, CDR1 corresponds to MDHEN and CDR2 to SYDVKM. The CDR3 runs 12 amino acids, cysteine and phenylalanine included. Solely the CDR3 DNA is kept, with 36 bases framed from the first base. V sheds 3 bases and J sheds 4 bases, leaving 4 bases between their ends.

The clonotype comes from a man aged 80 or over with active COVID-19. The sequence is built from TRBV28 and TRBJ2-1; too little of a D gene remains to name it. Sequenced: peripheral blood. The CDR3 reads CASSFGYNEQFF. In nucleotides, the sequence is TGTGCCAGCAGTTTCGGGTACAATGAGCAGTTCTTC.